This entry concerns a single TCR beta chain. Antigen specificity is unknown. Sample-barcoded 5' priming and a J-beta primer mix drove a second PCR of roughly 6 to 12 cycles. TCRdb itself ran the 5' RACE reads through MiXCR, one entry per CDR3 protein. This sample yields 800,000 to 1,000,000 distinct CDR3 sequences, of which around 49% are seen a single time; around an eighth belongs to the top ten. This record comes from a study of blood T cells in healthy people across ages. Broader study findings: Aged donors had fewer naive CD4+ cells and lower diversity than long-lived donors. Naive T cell percentage showed a strong correlation with TCR beta diversity.

In germline, CDR1 is LGHDT, CDR2 YNNKEL (reference sequence). CDR3 size: 14 residues. V lost 1 base to trimming and J lost 4 bases; unmatched junction nucleotides: 1. The chain has TRBV3-1 and TRBJ1-5; 7 positions agree with TRBD1. Material for sequencing was blood. The receptor's source is a man aged 25 to 40 in good health. CDR3 DNA sequence: TGTGCCAGCAGCCAAGCGGGACAGAATCAGCCCCAGCATTTT. As protein: CASSQAGQNQPQHF.